This T cell receptor beta chain is drawn from a study of spatial heterogeneity in lung cancer. Study background: The donors, 70 to 80 patients with untreated early-stage non-small cell lung cancer, provided the samples. Those follow-up PBMC samples that were available underwent sequencing, at a median interval of around 26 months following resection.

This sample's time point: blood at routine non-recurrence follow-up after resection. The sequenced material consisted of unsorted whole RNA from tumor, nontumor lung or frozen PBMC. The CDR3 spans 11 residues. V shed 8 bases and J shed 6 bases, with 9 bases lying between them. Individually, TCR cDNA molecules were each labelled with a unique molecular identifier. From the 5' RACE reads, TCRdb called clonotypes with MiXCR, one entry per CDR3 protein. The sample records fewer than 55,000 distinct CDR3 sequences, around 7% being singletons. The table lists this clonotype with a few counts. This sample comprised PBMCs, obtained at follow-up. This sequence joins TRBV12-3 or TRBV12-4 and TRBJ2-3; no definite D call. The sequence derives from a female donor with early-stage non-small cell lung cancer. The CDR3 protein is CASGLGDTQYF. The CDR3 region has the DNA TGTGCCAGCGGCTTGGGGGATACGCAGTATTTT.